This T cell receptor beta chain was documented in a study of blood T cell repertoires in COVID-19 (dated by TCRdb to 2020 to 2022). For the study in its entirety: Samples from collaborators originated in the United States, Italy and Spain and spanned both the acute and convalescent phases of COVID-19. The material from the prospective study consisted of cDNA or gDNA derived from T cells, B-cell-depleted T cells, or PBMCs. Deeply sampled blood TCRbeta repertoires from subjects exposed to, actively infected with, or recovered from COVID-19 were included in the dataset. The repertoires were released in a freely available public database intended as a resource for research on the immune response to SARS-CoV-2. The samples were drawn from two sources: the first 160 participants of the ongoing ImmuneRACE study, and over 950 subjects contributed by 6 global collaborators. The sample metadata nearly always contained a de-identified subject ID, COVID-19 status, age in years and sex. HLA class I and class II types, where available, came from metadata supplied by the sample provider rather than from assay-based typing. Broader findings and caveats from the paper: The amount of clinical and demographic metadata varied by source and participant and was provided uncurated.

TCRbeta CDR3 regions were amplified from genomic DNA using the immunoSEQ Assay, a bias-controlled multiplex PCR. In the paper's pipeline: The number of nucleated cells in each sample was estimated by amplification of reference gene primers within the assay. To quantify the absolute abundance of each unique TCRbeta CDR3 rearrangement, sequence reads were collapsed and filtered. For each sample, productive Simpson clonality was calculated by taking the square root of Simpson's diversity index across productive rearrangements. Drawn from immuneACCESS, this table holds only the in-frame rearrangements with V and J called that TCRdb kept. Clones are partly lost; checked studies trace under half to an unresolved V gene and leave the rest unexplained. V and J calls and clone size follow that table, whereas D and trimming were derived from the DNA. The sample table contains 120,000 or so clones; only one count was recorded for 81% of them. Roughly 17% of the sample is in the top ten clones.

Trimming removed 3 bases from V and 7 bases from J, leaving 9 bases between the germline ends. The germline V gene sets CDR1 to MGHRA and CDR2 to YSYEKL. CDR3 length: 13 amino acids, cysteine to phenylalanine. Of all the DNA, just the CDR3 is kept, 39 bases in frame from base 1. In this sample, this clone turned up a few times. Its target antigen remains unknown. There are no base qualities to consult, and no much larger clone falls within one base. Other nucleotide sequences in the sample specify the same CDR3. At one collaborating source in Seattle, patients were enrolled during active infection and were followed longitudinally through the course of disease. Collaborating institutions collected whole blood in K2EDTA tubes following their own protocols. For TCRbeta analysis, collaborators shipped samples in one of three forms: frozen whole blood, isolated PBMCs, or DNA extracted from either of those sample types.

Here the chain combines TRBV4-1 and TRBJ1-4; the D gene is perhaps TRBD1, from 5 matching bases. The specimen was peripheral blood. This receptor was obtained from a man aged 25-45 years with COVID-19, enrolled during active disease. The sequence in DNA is TGCGCCAGCAGCCAGTGGAGGGGTGAAAAACTGTTTTTT. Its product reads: CASSQWRGEKLFF.